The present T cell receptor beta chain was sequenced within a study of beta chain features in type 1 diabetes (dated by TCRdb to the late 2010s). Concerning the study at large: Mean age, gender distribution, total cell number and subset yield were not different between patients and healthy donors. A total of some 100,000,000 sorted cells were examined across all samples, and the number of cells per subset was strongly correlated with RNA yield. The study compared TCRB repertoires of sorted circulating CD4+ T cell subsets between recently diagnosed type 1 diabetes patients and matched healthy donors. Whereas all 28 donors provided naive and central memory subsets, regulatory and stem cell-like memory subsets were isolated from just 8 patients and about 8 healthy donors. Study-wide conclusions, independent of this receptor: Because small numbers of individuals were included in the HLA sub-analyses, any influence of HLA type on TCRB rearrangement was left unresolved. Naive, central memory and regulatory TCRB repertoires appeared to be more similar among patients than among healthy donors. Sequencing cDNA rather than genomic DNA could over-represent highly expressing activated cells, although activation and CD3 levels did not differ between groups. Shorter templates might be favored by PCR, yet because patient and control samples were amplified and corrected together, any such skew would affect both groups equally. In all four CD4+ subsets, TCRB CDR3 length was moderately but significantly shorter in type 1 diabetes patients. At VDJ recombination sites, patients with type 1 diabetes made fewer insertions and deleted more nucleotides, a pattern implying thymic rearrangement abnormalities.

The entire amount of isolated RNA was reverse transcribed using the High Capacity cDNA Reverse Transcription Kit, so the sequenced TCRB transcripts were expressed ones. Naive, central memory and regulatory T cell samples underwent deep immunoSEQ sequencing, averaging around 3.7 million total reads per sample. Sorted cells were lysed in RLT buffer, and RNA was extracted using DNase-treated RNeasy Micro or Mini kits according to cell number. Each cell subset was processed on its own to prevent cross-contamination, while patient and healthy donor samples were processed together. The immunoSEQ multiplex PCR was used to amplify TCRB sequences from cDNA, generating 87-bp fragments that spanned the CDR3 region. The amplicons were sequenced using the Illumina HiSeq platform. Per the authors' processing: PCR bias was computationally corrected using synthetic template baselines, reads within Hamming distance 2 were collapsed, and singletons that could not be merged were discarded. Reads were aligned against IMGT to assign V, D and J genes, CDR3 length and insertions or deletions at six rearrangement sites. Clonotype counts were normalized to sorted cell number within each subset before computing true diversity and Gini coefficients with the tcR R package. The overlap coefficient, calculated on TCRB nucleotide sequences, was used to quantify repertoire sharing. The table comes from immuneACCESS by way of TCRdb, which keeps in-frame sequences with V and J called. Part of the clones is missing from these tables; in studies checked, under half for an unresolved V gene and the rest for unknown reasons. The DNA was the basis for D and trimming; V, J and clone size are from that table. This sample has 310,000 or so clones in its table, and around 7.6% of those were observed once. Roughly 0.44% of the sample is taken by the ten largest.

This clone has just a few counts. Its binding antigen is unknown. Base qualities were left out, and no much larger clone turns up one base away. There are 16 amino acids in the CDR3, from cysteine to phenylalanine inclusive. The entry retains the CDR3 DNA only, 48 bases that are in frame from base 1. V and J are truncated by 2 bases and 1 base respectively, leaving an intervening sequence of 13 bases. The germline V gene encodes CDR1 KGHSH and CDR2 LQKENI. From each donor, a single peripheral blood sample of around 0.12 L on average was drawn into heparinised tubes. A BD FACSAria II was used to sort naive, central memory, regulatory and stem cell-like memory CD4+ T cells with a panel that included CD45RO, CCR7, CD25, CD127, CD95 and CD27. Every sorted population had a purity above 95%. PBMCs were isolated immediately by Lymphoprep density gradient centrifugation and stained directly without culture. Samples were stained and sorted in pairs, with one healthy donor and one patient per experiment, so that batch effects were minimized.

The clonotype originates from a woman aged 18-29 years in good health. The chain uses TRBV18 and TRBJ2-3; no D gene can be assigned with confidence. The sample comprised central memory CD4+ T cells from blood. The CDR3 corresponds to CASSPRRHLGTDTQYF. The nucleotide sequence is TGTGCCAGCTCACCAAGGCGGCACCTCGGCACAGATACGCAGTATTTT.